The present T cell receptor (beta chain) was sequenced within a study of beta chain features in type 1 diabetes. All of the isolated RNA was reverse transcribed, so expressed TCRB transcripts were sequenced. TCRdb keeps only in-frame clones here, not all; method: immunoSEQ multiplex PCR. The repertoire consists of approximately 250,000 clones, with 15% to 20% occurring once and the leading ten covering about 0.092%. Study-wide results and limits: There was a possibility that cDNA sequencing over-represented cells with high TCR expression. Shortening of TCRB CDR3s, moderate but significant, appeared in all four CD4+ subsets of Type 1 diabetes patients.

Notes on this clone: What it binds is unknown.

Trimming took 0 bases from V and 3 from J, leaving 12 bases between them. The CDR3 is 16 amino acids. Germline CDR1 SGHDN, CDR2 FVKESK. The TCR sequence derives from a man aged 25-45 years with type 1 diabetes. The J gene is TRBJ2-1, the V gene TRBV14, with no clear D. Sequenced: naive CD4+ T cells from blood. The CDR3 DNA reads TGTGCCAGCAGCCAAGATGCCAGACTGAACTACAATGAGCAGTTCTTC. Translating gives CASSQDARLNYNEQFF.